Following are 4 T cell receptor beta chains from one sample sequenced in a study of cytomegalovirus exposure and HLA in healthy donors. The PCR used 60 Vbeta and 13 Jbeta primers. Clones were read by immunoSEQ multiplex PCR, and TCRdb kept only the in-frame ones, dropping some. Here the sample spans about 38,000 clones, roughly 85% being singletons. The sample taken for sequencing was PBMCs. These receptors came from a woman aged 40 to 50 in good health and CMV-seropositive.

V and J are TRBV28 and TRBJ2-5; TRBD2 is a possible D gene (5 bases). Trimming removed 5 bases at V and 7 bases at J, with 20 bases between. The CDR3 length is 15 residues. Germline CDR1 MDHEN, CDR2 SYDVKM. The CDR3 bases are TGTGCCAGCAGTCCCCCTTCCCGTGGAGGATGGACCCAGTACTTC. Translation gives CASSPPSRGGWTQYF. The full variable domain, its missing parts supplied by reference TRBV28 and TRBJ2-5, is DVKVTQSSRYLVKRTGEKVFLECVQDMDHENMFWYRQDPGLGLRLIYFSYDVKMKEKGDIPEGYSVSREKKERFSLILESASTNQTSMYLCASSPPSRGGWTQYFGPGTRLLVL.

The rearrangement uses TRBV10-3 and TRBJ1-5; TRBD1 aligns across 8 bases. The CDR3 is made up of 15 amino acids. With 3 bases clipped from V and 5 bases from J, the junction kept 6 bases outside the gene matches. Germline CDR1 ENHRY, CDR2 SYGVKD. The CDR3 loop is CAISDQGATDQPQHF. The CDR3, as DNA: TGTGCCATCAGTGATCAGGGGGCAACCGATCAGCCCCAGCATTTT.

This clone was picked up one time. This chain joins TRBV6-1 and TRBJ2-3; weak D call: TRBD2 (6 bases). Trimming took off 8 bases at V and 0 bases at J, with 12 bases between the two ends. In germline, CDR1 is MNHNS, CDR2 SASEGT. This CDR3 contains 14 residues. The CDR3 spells CASGEASSTDTQYF. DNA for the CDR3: TGTGCCAGCGGGGAGGCCTCTAGCACAGATACGCAGTATTTT.

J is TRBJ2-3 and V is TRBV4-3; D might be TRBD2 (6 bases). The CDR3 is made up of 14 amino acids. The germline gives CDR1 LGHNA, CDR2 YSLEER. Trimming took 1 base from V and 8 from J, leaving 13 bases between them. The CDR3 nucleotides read TGCGCCAGCAGCCAAGGGCGGGGCGGAGGTACGCAGTATTTT. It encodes CASSQGRGGGTQYF.